A selection of T cell receptor beta chains follows, all from one sample in a study of blood T cell repertoires in COVID-19. The repertoire was sequenced with immunoSEQ multiplex PCR; TCRdb's copy has only in-frame clones and lacks some. Among 150,000 to 180,000 clones listed, around 90% were seen once. The sequenced material came from peripheral blood. These receptors all come from a man in his fifties or sixties with acute or convalescent COVID-19. The CDR3 runs from the conserved cysteine through the conserved F or W. Each record gives: V gene, J gene, clone size, D gene, CDR3 length, CDR3 protein, CDR3 DNA. A D gene is named only where the DNA matches it firmly. Clone size, where shown, is once, few, many, or a class for clones that have expanded.

TRBV6-5,TRBJ1-2,-,TRBD1,14,CASRNRGRSYGYTF,TGTGCCAGCAGAAACAGGGGGCGAAGCTATGGCTACACCTTC
TRBV7-2,TRBJ1-5,-,-,15,CASSLSQGHLQPQHF,TGTGCCAGCAGCTTATCGCAGGGGCATCTCCAGCCCCAGCATTTT
TRBV11-3,TRBJ1-5,-,TRBD1,16,CASSPRTGRSRQPQHF,TGTGCCAGCAGCCCGCGGACAGGAAGGAGCCGGCAGCCCCAGCATTTT
TRBV4-3,TRBJ1-2,-,TRBD1,16,CASSQVGQGAKGGYTF,TGCGCCAGCAGCCAAGTAGGACAGGGGGCTAAGGGTGGCTACACCTTC
TRBV18,TRBJ2-4,-,-,19,CASSLGDIIGFGAKNIQYF,TGTGCCAGCTCACTCGGGGACATTATCGGCTTTGGGGCCAAAAACATTCAGTACTTC
TRBV4-2,TRBJ2-2,-,-,16,CASSQHSGQNTGELFF,TGTGCCAGCAGCCAACATAGCGGCCAGAACACCGGGGAGCTGTTTTTT
TRBV5-1,TRBJ2-3,-,TRBD2,15,CASSLLGGSQDTQYF,TGCGCCAGCAGCTTGCTCGGCGGGAGTCAGGATACGCAGTATTTT
TRBV29-1,TRBJ1-5,-,TRBD1,14,CSVATGGGNQPQHF,TGCAGCGTAGCTACAGGGGGTGGCAATCAGCCCCAGCATTTT
TRBV7-3,TRBJ2-3,-,-,16,CASSLSLTAEADTQYF,TGTGCCAGCAGCTTAAGTTTGACAGCAGAGGCAGATACGCAGTATTTT
TRBV25-1,TRBJ1-1,-,-,17,CASSEYAGQGVGTEAFF,TGTGCCAGCAGTGAATATGCGGGGCAAGGGGTTGGCACTGAAGCTTTCTTT
TRBV7-2,TRBJ1-5,once,TRBD1,12,CASSFQGGPQHF,TGTGCCAGCAGCTTCCAGGGGGGGCCCCAGCATTTT
TRBV27,TRBJ1-5,-,-,13,CASSFAGFQPQHF,TGTGCCAGCAGTTTTGCCGGTTTTCAGCCCCAGCATTTT
TRBV9,TRBJ2-3,-,-,16,CASSVGLGGSTDTQYF,TGTGCCAGCAGCGTAGGTCTAGGAGGAAGCACAGATACGCAGTATTTT
TRBV20-1,TRBJ2-7,-,-,11,CSASELYEQYF,TGCAGTGCTTCCGAGCTCTACGAGCAGTACTTC
TRBV7-9,TRBJ1-1,-,-,14,CASRREGRNTEAFF,TGTGCCAGCAGGAGGGAGGGGAGGAACACTGAAGCTTTCTTT
TRBV5-1,TRBJ1-3,-,-,17,CASSLAPGSDSGNTIYF,TGCGCCAGCAGCTTGGCCCCGGGGTCTGACTCTGGAAACACCATATATTTT
TRBV18,TRBJ1-2,-,-,15,CASSPKSGTDYGYTF,TGTGCCAGCTCACCGAAAAGCGGGACGGACTATGGCTACACCTTC
TRBV2,TRBJ1-4,-,-,14,CASGHHATNEKLFF,TGTGCCAGCGGGCACCATGCAACTAATGAAAAACTGTTTTTT
TRBV9,TRBJ1-1,-,-,14,CASSVWSQGTEAFF,TGTGCCAGCAGCGTTTGGAGTCAGGGAACTGAAGCTTTCTTT
TRBV27,TRBJ2-6,-,TRBD1,16,CASRRDSSSGANVLTF,TGTGCCAGCAGACGGGACAGCTCCTCTGGGGCCAACGTCCTGACTTTC
TRBV12-5,TRBJ2-1,-,TRBD2,16,CASGLRISGSDLEQFF,TGTGCTAGTGGTCTCCGAATTAGCGGGAGTGATTTAGAGCAGTTCTTC
TRBV5-4,TRBJ2-1,-,-,15,CASSSPTGWGVEQFF,TGTGCCAGCAGCAGTCCGACAGGGTGGGGGGTTGAGCAGTTCTTC
TRBV3-1/TRBV3-2,TRBJ2-7,-,TRBD1,15,CASSQGTGGAYEQYF,TGTGCCAGCAGCCAAGGGACAGGGGGCGCCTACGAGCAGTACTTC
TRBV29-1,TRBJ1-2,few,-,13,CSVVLQANYGYTF,TGCAGCGTTGTATTACAGGCGAACTATGGCTACACCTTC
TRBV20-1,TRBJ2-3,-,-,11,CSAGRTDTQYF,TGCAGTGCTGGGCGAACCGATACGCAGTATTTT
TRBV11-2,TRBJ2-7,-,-,15,CASSLEKLVSYEQYF,TGTGCCAGCAGCTTAGAAAAACTAGTTTCCTACGAGCAGTACTTC
TRBV7-2,TRBJ1-2,-,-,13,CASSLDPGGGYTF,TGTGCCAGCAGCTTAGACCCCGGGGGGGGCTACACCTTC
TRBV9,TRBJ2-3,-,TRBD2,16,CASSFMSGGASDTQYF,TGTGCCAGCAGCTTCATGAGCGGGGGGGCCTCAGATACGCAGTATTTT
TRBV19,TRBJ1-5,-,TRBD1,14,CASSGTGGNQPQHF,TGTGCCAGTTCCGGGACAGGGGGCAATCAGCCCCAGCATTTT
TRBV7-9,TRBJ2-1,once,-,13,CASSSSGLHEQFF,TGTGCCAGCAGCTCGTCAGGGTTACATGAGCAGTTCTTC
TRBV9,TRBJ2-3,once,TRBD2,15,CASSVGGGAWDTQYF,TGTGCCAGCAGCGTAGGCGGGGGGGCCTGGGATACGCAGTATTTT
TRBV3-1/TRBV3-2,TRBJ1-1,-,-,14,CASSQSASRAEAFF,TGTGCCAGCAGCCAATCCGCTAGTCGCGCTGAAGCTTTCTTT
TRBV9,TRBJ2-2,-,-,15,CASSVGGKNTGELFF,TGTGCCAGCAGCGTCGGCGGGAAGAACACCGGGGAGCTGTTTTTT
TRBV6-5,TRBJ1-6,-,-,12,CASSYINGPLHF,TGTGCCAGCAGTTACATTAACGGACCCCTCCACTTT
TRBV5-6,TRBJ1-2,-,-,13,CASSLAGGTGYTF,TGTGCCAGCAGCCTGGCGGGGGGCACTGGCTACACCTTC
TRBV29-1,TRBJ2-5,-,TRBD1,13,CSVIDRVQETQYF,TGCAGCGTTATAGACAGGGTCCAAGAGACCCAGTACTTC
TRBV9,TRBJ1-4,-,TRBD1,15,CASSVQGATNEKLFF,TGTGCCAGCAGCGTACAGGGGGCAACTAATGAAAAACTGTTTTTT
TRBV7-2,TRBJ2-5,-,TRBD1,16,CASSETGTGGMETQYF,TGTGCCAGCAGCGAAACCGGGACAGGCGGGATGGAGACCCAGTACTTC
TRBV3-1/TRBV3-2,TRBJ1-2,-,-,14,CASSQVRGGYGYTF,TGTGCCAGCAGCCAAGTCAGGGGTGGGTATGGCTACACCTTC
TRBV19,TRBJ1-1,few,-,13,CASMGGGSTEAFF,TGTGCCAGTATGGGGGGGGGCAGCACTGAAGCTTTCTTT
TRBV5-1,TRBJ1-4,once,-,13,CASRVGSNEKLFF,TGCGCCAGCAGAGTAGGGAGTAATGAAAAACTGTTTTTT
TRBV20-1,TRBJ2-3,-,TRBD2,15,CSASKLAGLTDTQYF,TGCAGTGCTAGTAAGCTAGCGGGACTCACAGATACGCAGTATTTT
TRBV7-3,TRBJ1-1,-,-,14,CASSLTREATEAFF,TGTGCCAGCAGCTTAACAAGGGAGGCCACTGAAGCTTTCTTT
TRBV28,TRBJ1-4,-,-,16,CASSPPLSRASDKLFF,TGTGCCAGCAGTCCCCCATTAAGCAGGGCGAGCGATAAACTGTTTTTT
TRBV4-1,TRBJ1-3,-,TRBD1,15,CASSQEDRGGNTIYF,TGCGCCAGCAGCCAAGAGGACAGGGGGGGAAACACCATATATTTT
TRBV11-2,TRBJ1-2,-,-,14,CASSLNGGQYGYTF,TGTGCCAGCAGCTTAAATGGCGGCCAATATGGCTACACCTTC
TRBV15,TRBJ1-2,-,-,13,CATSRDLANSYTF,TGTGCCACCAGCAGGGACCTAGCCAATTCCTACACCTTC
TRBV11-2,TRBJ1-1,-,-,14,CASSLSQGNTEAFF,TGTGCCAGCAGCTTATCGCAGGGTAACACTGAAGCTTTCTTT
TRBV7-2,TRBJ1-5,-,-,15,CASSLYRGSYQPQHF,TGTGCCAGCAGCTTATATCGGGGGAGCTATCAGCCCCAGCATTTT
TRBV7-9,TRBJ2-5,few,-,14,CASSLVGQSRAQYF,TGTGCCAGCAGCTTAGTAGGACAGTCAAGGGCCCAGTACTTC
TRBV3-1/TRBV3-2,TRBJ2-1,-,-,15,CASSQGQSSYNEQFF,TGTGCCAGCAGCCAGGGGCAAAGCTCCTACAATGAGCAGTTCTTC
TRBV19,TRBJ1-2,-,TRBD1,13,CASSTRTGNGYTF,TGTGCCAGTAGCACAAGGACAGGAAATGGCTACACCTTC